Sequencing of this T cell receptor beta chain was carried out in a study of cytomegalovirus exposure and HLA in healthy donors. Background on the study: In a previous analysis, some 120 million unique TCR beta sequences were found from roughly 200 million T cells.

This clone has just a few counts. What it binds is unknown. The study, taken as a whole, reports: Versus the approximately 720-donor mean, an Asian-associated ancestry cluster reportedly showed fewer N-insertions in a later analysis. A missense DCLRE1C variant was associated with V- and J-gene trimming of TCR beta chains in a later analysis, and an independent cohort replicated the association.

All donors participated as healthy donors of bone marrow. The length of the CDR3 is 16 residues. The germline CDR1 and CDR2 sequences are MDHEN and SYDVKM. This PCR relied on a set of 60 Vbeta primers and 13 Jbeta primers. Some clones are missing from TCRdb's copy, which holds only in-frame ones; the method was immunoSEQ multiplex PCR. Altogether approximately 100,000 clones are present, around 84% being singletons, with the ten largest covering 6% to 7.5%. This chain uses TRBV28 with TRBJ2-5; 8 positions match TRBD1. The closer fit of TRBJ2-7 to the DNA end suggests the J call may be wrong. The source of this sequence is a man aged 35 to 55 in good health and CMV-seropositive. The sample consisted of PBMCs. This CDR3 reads CASSLARTGRTYEQYF. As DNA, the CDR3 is TGTGCCAGCAGTTTAGCTAGGACAGGGCGGACCTACGAGCAGTACTTC.